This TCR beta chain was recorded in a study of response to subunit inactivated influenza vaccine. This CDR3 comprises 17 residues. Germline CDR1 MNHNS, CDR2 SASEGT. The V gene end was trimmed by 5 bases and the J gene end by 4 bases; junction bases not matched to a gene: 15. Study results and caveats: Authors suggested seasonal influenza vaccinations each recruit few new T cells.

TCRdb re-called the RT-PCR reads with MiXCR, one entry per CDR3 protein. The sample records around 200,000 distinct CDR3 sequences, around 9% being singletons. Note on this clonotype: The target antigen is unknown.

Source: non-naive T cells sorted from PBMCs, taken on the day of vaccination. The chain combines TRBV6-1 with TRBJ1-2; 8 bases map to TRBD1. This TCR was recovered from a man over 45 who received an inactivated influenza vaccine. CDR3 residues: CASSRPGQASRGYGYTF. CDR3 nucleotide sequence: TGTGCCAGCAGTAGACCGGGACAGGCGTCTAGGGGCTATGGCTACACCTTC.